This T cell receptor beta chain was retrieved from a study of cytomegalovirus exposure and HLA in healthy donors. Overall study: It was reported in a later analysis that the 120 or so validation repertoires used the same platform as the roughly 700 first-cohort repertoires. Study-level points and caveats: A list of roughly 160 TCR beta chains associated with cytomegalovirus was given.

A roughly 130-subject validation cohort, separate from the roughly 700-subject first cohort, supplied the donors. This CDR3 has 15 residues. CDR1 is SQVTM, CDR2 ANQGSEA, per germline. Concerning this clone itself: Antigen: not known.

The assay was immunoSEQ multiplex PCR, and TCRdb's table has in-frame clones only and misses some. The sample yields approximately 100,000 clones, under 95% seen once. The chain is built from TRBV29-1 and TRBJ2-7; 7 bases match TRBD2. The DNA end lines up better with TRBJ2-5; the J call may be wrong. The sample comprised PBMCs. This receptor was obtained from a woman between 25 and 40 years old in good health and CMV-seropositive. CDR3 residues: CSATGRERSLETQYF. The CDR3 DNA sequence: TGCAGCGCAACGGGGCGGGAGCGCTCTCTGGAGACCCAGTACTTC.